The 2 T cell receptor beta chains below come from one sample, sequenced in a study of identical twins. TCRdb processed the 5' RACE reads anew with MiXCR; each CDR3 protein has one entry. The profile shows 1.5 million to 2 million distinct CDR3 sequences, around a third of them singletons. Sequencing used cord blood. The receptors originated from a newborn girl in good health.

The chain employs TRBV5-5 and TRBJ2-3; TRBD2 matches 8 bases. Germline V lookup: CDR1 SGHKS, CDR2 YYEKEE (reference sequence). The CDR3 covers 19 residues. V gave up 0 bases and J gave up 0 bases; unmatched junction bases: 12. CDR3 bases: TGTGCCAGCAGCTTGGCCCAGACTAGCGCCATGTCGAGCACAGATACGCAGTATTTT. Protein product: CASSLAQTSAMSSTDTQYF. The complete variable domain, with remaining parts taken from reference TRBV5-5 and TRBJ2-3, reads DAGVTQSPTHLIKTRGQQVTLRCSPISGHKSVSWYQQVLGQGPQFIFQYYEKEERGRGNFPDRFSARQFPNYSSELNVNALLLGDSALYLCASSLAQTSAMSSTDTQYFGPGTRLTVL.

In nucleotides, the CDR3 is TGTGCCAGCAGTTTAACCACGACTAGCGGGATAGGTCAGTACTTC. Translating gives CASSLTTTSGIGQYF. This chain joins TRBV12-3 or TRBV12-4 and TRBJ2-5, with 11 bases identical to TRBD2. The CDR3 consists of 15 residues. The V and J ends lost 2 bases and 11 bases, in that order; junction bases with no gene match: 10.